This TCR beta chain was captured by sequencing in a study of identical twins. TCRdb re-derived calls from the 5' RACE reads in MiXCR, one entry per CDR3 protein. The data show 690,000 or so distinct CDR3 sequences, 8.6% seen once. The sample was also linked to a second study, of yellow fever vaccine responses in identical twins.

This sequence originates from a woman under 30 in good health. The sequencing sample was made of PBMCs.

CDR3 DNA: TGCAGTGCTCCTCATACAGGAGATACGCAGTATTTT. Translating it yields CSAPHTGDTQYF. The gene calls are TRBV20-1 and TRBJ2-3, with D perhaps matching TRBD1 (5 bases). V gave up 5 bases and J gave up 5 bases, with 11 bases separating them. CDR3 length: 12 amino acids. Per the germline V gene, CDR1 is DFQATT and CDR2 is SNEGSKA (reference sequence).